What follows describes a single T cell receptor (beta chain). Its antigen remains unidentified. The V gene's germline CDR1 is SGHTA and CDR2 FQGTGA. V was pared by 2 bases and J by 9 bases, with 7 bases of the junction left unmatched. CDR3 size: 15 residues. The sample belongs to a study of T cells in tuberculosis. About the research overall: In South Africa, adults with active tuberculosis were compared with IGRA-negative and latently infected IGRA-positive adolescents. General study points: Shorter CDR3-alpha in active tuberculosis partly drove smaller distances.

At study entry, adolescents had tuberculin skin tests and IGRA screening. Method: immunoSEQ multiplex PCR; TCRdb's copy keeps in-frame clones and lacks some. The profile covers tens of thousands of clones, with around 95% appearing a single time and 9.4% taken by the ten largest. V and J are TRBV7-3 and TRBJ2-1; 10 bases line up with TRBD1. The sample comprised PBMCs. This receptor was taken from a donor aged 10-29 years with latent tuberculosis or without tuberculosis infection. CDR3 region: CASSLQDRGGGEQFF. The CDR3 DNA sequence: TGTGCCAGCAGCTTACAGGACAGGGGGGGCGGTGAGCAGTTCTTC. Combining the CDR3 with reference TRBV7-3 and TRBJ2-1 gives the whole variable domain GAGVSQTPSNKVTEKGKYVELRCDPISGHTALYWYRQSLGQGPEFLIYFQGTGAADDSGLPNDRFFAVRPEGSVSTLKIQRTERGDSAVYLCASSLQDRGGGEQFFGPGTRLTVL.